These T cell receptor beta chains were read from a single sample in a study of shared clonotypes between healthy human individuals. Sequenced by immunoSEQ multiplex PCR; TCRdb stores in-frame clones only, minus some. Among about 2 million clones listed, about 95% were seen once. Sequenced sample: naive CD8+ T cells sorted from blood. All receptors derive from a man between 18 and 29 years old in good health. Each CDR3 is given without its conserved first and last residue. The order of the fields is CDR3 protein, J gene, V gene.

cdr3_aa: ASSIAGTLYEQY
j_call: TRBJ2-7
v_call: TRBV27

cdr3_aa: ASSILLAGSSIIDEQF
j_call: TRBJ2-1
v_call: TRBV7-9

cdr3_aa: ASSDGASGSDTQY
j_call: TRBJ2-3
v_call: TRBV6-5

cdr3_aa: ASSTNTGYQPQH
j_call: TRBJ1-5
v_call: TRBV19

cdr3_aa: ASSQLTEGLAGGLTDTQY
j_call: TRBJ2-3
v_call: TRBV4-3

cdr3_aa: ASSYGQNYGYT
j_call: TRBJ1-2
v_call: TRBV7-2

cdr3_aa: ASSLVELPYEQY
j_call: TRBJ2-7
v_call: TRBV5-6

cdr3_aa: ASSSGQGMGGYT
j_call: TRBJ1-2
v_call: TRBV6-5

cdr3_aa: ASEGGNTEAF
j_call: TRBJ1-1
v_call: TRBV7-9

cdr3_aa: ASSPTGFSYEQY
j_call: TRBJ2-7
v_call: TRBV14

cdr3_aa: ASGLVPAGTGYEQY
j_call: TRBJ2-7
v_call: TRBV12-5

cdr3_aa: ASSLSPGPNKGYT
j_call: TRBJ1-2
v_call: TRBV7-9

cdr3_aa: ASSLGGLQPQH
j_call: TRBJ1-5
v_call: TRBV7-9

cdr3_aa: ASSDRGLPGNTIY
j_call: TRBJ1-3
v_call: TRBV2

cdr3_aa: ASSVTGGYEQY
j_call: TRBJ2-7
v_call: TRBV9

cdr3_aa: ASSIVSPNTGELF
j_call: TRBJ2-2
v_call: TRBV19